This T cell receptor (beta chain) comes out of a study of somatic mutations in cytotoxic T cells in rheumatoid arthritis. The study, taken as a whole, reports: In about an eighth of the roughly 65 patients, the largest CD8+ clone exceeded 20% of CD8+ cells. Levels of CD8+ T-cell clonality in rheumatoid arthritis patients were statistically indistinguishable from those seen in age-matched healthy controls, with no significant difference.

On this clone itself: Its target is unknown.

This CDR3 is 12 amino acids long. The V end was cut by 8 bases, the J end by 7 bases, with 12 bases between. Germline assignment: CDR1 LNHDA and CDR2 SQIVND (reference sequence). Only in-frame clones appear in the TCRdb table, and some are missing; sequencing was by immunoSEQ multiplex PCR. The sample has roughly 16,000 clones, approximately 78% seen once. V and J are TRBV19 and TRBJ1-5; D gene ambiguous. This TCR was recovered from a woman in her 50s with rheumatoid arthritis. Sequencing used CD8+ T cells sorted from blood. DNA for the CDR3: TGTGCCAGTGGCGAAGGTCAACAGCCCCAGCATTTT. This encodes CASGEGQQPQHF.